This T cell receptor (beta chain) was identified in a study of shared clonotypes between healthy human individuals (dated by TCRdb to between 2020 and 2021). Some background on the complete study: The cohort included three men and a couple of women between 18 and 49 years of age. For each donor, three plates each were used for CD4 naive and CD4 memory, two plates were used for CD8 naive, and one plate was used for CD8 memory. The study deeply sequenced blood TCR repertoires of about 5 healthy adults to estimate repertoire size and the extent of clonotype sharing between individuals. Different laboratories and diverse techniques were used to prepare libraries and sequence TCR repertoires, to increase sequencing depth and limit assay-specific biases. Between about 0.85 and 10 billion PBMCs per donor were obtained by leukapheresis. Summary of the overall study and its limitations: Across a handful of donors, around 5% of naive CD4, roughly 3.5% of naive CD8, 2% to 2.5% of memory CD4, and about 0.4% of memory CD8 clonotypes were shared. Pairwise subsampling indicated that sequencing depth was expected to affect the degree of clonotype sharing among donors. The genetic and exposure-history diversity represented was limited by the small number of donors. Incomplete sequencing was indicated by rarefaction of sorted-subset datasets, despite the large sequencing depth. Only blood was sampled, and tissue TCR repertoires likely differ from those in blood. Clonotypes shared by all four sorted-subset donors showed higher generation probabilities than non-shared clonotypes. Naive subsets generally had larger estimated clonotype richness than memory subsets.

CDR1 and CDR2 are drawn from the germline V gene (reference sequence): MNHEY, SMNVEV. Taken from cysteine to phenylalanine, the CDR3 has 22 residues. CDR3 DNA only is kept here, 66 bases in frame from base 1. The V end gives up 3 bases and the J end 3 bases, leaving 17 bases in the junction not matched to a gene. TCR CDR3 regions were amplified from genomic DNA by multiplex PCR using the deep immunoSEQ assay. Genomic DNA extracted from each cell subset was distributed evenly over all wells of several immunoSEQ 96-well plates, and each plate served as one replicate. For sorted subsets, approximately 210 ng of genomic DNA, equivalent to 25,000 to 30,000 T cell genomes, went into each replicate PCR. Purified libraries were measured with a Qubit 3.0 fluorometer, size-checked on a Bioanalyzer 2100, and measured again with the KAPA Library Quantification kit. Every immunoSEQ 96-well plate was sequenced on a separate single-read 150-cycle Illumina NextSeq 550 flow cell. Per the authors' processing: Because only junctional sequences without quality scores were contained in the immunoSEQ output, filtering matching that applied to full-length reads could not be performed. To assign V/J genes and CDR3, sequences were annotated against IMGT germline references using PyIR, a Python wrapper for IgBLAST v1.9. Reads with weak V/J assignments (E-value above 1e-6), missing CDR3, stop codons, out-of-frame junctions, or ambiguous translated residues were removed. A V3J clonotype was defined by an identical inferred V gene, J gene, and CDR3 amino acid sequence. The percentage overlap between two repertoires was calculated by dividing the number of shared unique clonotypes by the size of the smaller repertoire. Richness of each repertoire was evaluated using RTK rarefaction, the Chao1 estimator, and Recon v2.1 estimates of unobserved clonotypes. Generation probabilities were computed with OLGA for all TCRbeta clonotypes obtained by the gDNA method from a handful of donors. TCRdb re-hosts the immuneACCESS table, in-frame sequences only. Its copies lack some clones; in the studies checked, an unresolved V gene accounts for under half of them, and the cause for the rest is not known. That table is the source of V, J and clone size, and D and trimming were worked out from the DNA. This sample has about 1.1 million clones in its table, and roughly 74% of those were observed once. 0.4% to 0.55% of the sample is taken by the ten largest.

This clone was seen ten or more times. Its antigen is not yet known. It has no much larger one-base neighbor in the sample; base qualities were not kept. The donors were healthy, HIV-negative adults with no recently reported acute infections or vaccinations. Only Caucasian adults living in Nashville, Tennessee, USA were represented among the donors. CD4+ T cells were enriched by magnetic negative selection, after which naive cells were positively selected on CD45RA and the negative fraction was taken as the memory subset. Blood was collected by leukapheresis, and PBMCs were isolated by Ficoll-Histopaque density gradient centrifugation and then cryopreserved in liquid nitrogen vapor phase. Purity and quantity of every magnetically sorted T cell population were checked by analytical flow cytometry. Genomic DNA was isolated from every sorted fraction and measured by UV absorbance on a Nanodrop 2000c.

The chain is encoded by TRBV27 joined to TRBJ2-1; 16 middle bases align to TRBD2. The sample taken for sequencing was memory CD4+ T cells from PBMCs. Read against the paper, the sample's cell subset or site label means: CD45RA-negative fraction. The TCR sequence derives from a man in his late teens or twenties in good health. Some clones in this sample may be carry-over from other donors' samples. The base sequence is TGTGCCAGCAGTTTGACCAAACCGGGACTAGCGGGAGGGCACGTCGGCTACAATGAGCAGTTCTTC. Its protein is CASSLTKPGLAGGHVGYNEQFF.